This entry lists 17 T cell receptor beta chains sequenced from one sample in a study of OX40 agonist ivuxolimab in advanced cancers. Clones were read by immunoSEQ multiplex PCR, and TCRdb kept only the in-frame ones, dropping some. Of fewer than 85,000 clones listed, 84% were seen once; the top ten hold about 7.3%. The sample here was CD4+ or CD8+ T cells sorted from blood, taken in a trial of the OX40 agonist ivuxolimab. These receptors originate from an adult with an advanced solid tumor such as melanoma, head and neck, liver or kidney cancer.

The chain combines TRBV7-2 with TRBJ2-1; D call uncertain. The CDR3 spans 17 residues. Trimming pared 3 bases from V and 6 bases from J, leaving 21 bases between. CDR1 and CDR2 from the germline V gene are SGHTA and FQGNSA. CDR3 residues: CASSFTASPDLFNEQFF. For the CDR3, the DNA is TGTGCCAGCAGCTTTACGGCTAGTCCCGACCTATTCAATGAGCAGTTCTTC.

The chain joins TRBV29-1 to TRBJ1-2; no firm D call. V was clipped by 7 bases and J by 8 bases, with 17 bases between them. The CDR3 extends over 12 amino acids. Per germline, CDR1 SQVTM and CDR2 ANQGSEA. The CDR3 DNA reads as TGCAGCGGGCTCAGCGTTATAGGGGGCTACACCTTC. Translation gives CSGLSVIGGYTF. The variable domain in full, with the rest retrieved from reference TRBV29-1 and TRBJ1-2, is SAVISQKPSRDICQRGTSLTIQCQVDSQVTMMFWYRQQPGQSLTLIATANQGSEATYESGFVIDKFPISRPNLTFSTLTVSNMSPEDSSIYLCSGLSVIGGYTFGSGTRLTVV.

The rearrangement links TRBV11-1 to TRBJ2-2; D perhaps matches TRBD2 (5 bases). This CDR3 is built from 16 residues. V lost 5 bases and J 7 bases, leaving 20 bases between the germline ends. The germline CDR1 and CDR2 sequences are SGHAT and FQDESV (reference sequence). The chain's CDR3 is CASSLDPGGGGGELFF. CDR3 DNA: TGTGCCAGCAGCCTAGACCCGGGTGGCGGAGGCGGGGAGCTGTTTTTT.

The CDR3 coding sequence is TGTGCCAGCAGCGTAGCTCGGGAGGGGCTGGGAGAGACCCAGTACTTC. Protein: CASSVAREGLGETQYF. The chain combines TRBV9 with TRBJ2-5, with TRBD2 matching over 8 bases. CDR1 and CDR2 from the germline V gene are SGDLS and YYNGEE. Trimming took 0 bases from V and 4 from J; bases not matched to a gene: 8. CDR3 length equals 16 residues.

This clone was counted a single time. The chain employs TRBV28 and TRBJ2-7; either TRBD1 or TRBD2 may supply D (6 bases each). The CDR3 runs to 15 residues. Germline V gene lookup returns CDR1 MDHEN and CDR2 SYDVKM. Trimming took off 3 bases at V and 0 bases at J, with 12 bases between the two ends. The CDR3 sequence is CASSLWGAVSYEQYF. The CDR3 DNA follows: TGTGCCAGCAGTTTGTGGGGGGCAGTCTCCTACGAGCAGTACTTC.

The rearrangement joins TRBV29-1 to TRBJ2-1, with D perhaps matching TRBD1 or TRBD2 (5 bases each). This CDR3 has 12 residues. The germline V and J ends were trimmed by 8 bases and 10 bases, with 18 bases remaining between them. Germline V CDR1 and CDR2: SQVTM, ANQGSEA. The CDR3 DNA reads as TGCAGCTCCCCCGAGGGGCTAGGGGAGCAGTTCTTC. It codes for CSSPEGLGEQFF.

The genes are TRBV11-2 and TRBJ2-1, with unresolved D. V lost 1 base, J lost 4 bases, and 8 bases lay in between. Germline-derived CDR1 and CDR2 are SGHAT and FQNNGV. The CDR3 covers 14 residues. CDR3 region: CASSLGGKYNEQFF. CDR3 coding DNA: TGTGCCAGCAGCTTAGGAGGCAAGTACAATGAGCAGTTCTTC.

This clone appeared a single time. The V call is TRBV19, the J call TRBJ1-5; no firm D call. Germline CDR1 is LNHDA and CDR2 is SQIVND (reference sequence). V lost 9 bases and J 1 base, leaving 13 bases between the germline ends. This CDR3 has 14 residues. In nucleotides, the CDR3 is TGTGCCAGCTCCTGGCAACAGAGCAATCAGCCCCAGCATTTT. Translating it yields CASSWQQSNQPQHF.

The gene calls are TRBV28 and TRBJ2-5; a possible D gene is TRBD1 (5 bases). The CDR3 runs to 15 residues. Trimming took 5 bases from V and 3 from J, leaving 16 bases between them. Germline V lookup: CDR1 MDHEN, CDR2 SYDVKM. The CDR3 bases are TGTGCCAGCAGTCCCGACAGATTGAAAAAAGAGACCCAGTACTTC. Translating gives CASSPDRLKKETQYF. The variable domain in full, with the rest retrieved from reference TRBV28 and TRBJ2-5, is DVKVTQSSRYLVKRTGEKVFLECVQDMDHENMFWYRQDPGLGLRLIYFSYDVKMKEKGDIPEGYSVSREKKERFSLILESASTNQTSMYLCASSPDRLKKETQYFGPGTRLLVL.

This chain connects TRBV29-1 to TRBJ2-1; TRBD2 matches 9 bases. Looked up from germline, CDR1 is SQVTM and CDR2 is ANQGSEA. With 3 bases clipped from V and 7 bases from J, the junction kept 10 bases outside the gene matches. The CDR3 has 15 amino acids. CDR3 amino acids: CSVEVLAGGANEQFF. CDR3 in DNA: TGCAGCGTTGAGGTACTAGCGGGTGGGGCAAATGAGCAGTTCTTC.

The V and J genes are TRBV5-6 and TRBJ2-5; D could derive from TRBD1 or TRBD2 (5 bases each). Germline lookup yields CDR1 SGHDT and CDR2 YYEEEE. V gave up 4 bases and J gave up 3 bases, with 13 bases separating them. The CDR3 is made up of 14 amino acids. The CDR3 coding sequence is TGTGCCAGCAGCCAAGGGACGTCCGAAGAGACCCAGTACTTC. Residues: CASSQGTSEETQYF. The full variable domain, rest sourced from reference TRBV5-6 and TRBJ2-5, is DAGVTQSPTHLIKTRGQQVTLRCSPKSGHDTVSWYQQALGQGPQFIFQYYEEEERQRGNFPDRFSGHQFPNYSSELNVNALLLGDSALYLCASSQGTSEETQYFGPGTRLLVL.

The V call is TRBV7-9, the J call TRBJ2-1, with D uncertain. Trimming cost V 3 bases and J 1 base, with 13 bases left between them. This CDR3 comprises 16 residues. Per germline, CDR1 SEHNR and CDR2 FQNEAQ (reference sequence). The CDR3 nucleotides are TGTGCCAGCAGCTTTAACGATGGGGTGTCCTACAATGAGCAGTTCTTC. This sequence encodes CASSFNDGVSYNEQFF.

The rearrangement links TRBV9 to TRBJ2-7, with 9 bases aligning to TRBD2. After removal of 3 bases from V and 4 bases from J, the junction contained 11 bases not matched to a gene. The CDR3 covers 16 residues. Germline lookup yields CDR1 SGDLS and CDR2 YYNGEE. The CDR3 region has the DNA TGTGCCAGCAGCGAGGGCCCGGGGCTAGCGGGATACGAGCAGTACTTC. Its protein is CASSEGPGLAGYEQYF.

This sequence joins TRBV5-4 and TRBJ2-1; no reliable D call. The germline V gene encodes CDR1 SGHNT and CDR2 YYREEE (reference sequence). This CDR3 is 15 amino acids long. Trimming removed 2 bases from V and 4 bases from J, with 13 bases in between. The CDR3 here is CASSFKSGGYNEQFF. CDR3 nucleotides: TGTGCCAGCAGCTTCAAATCCGGTGGATACAATGAGCAGTTCTTC.

This clone is a singleton in its sample. The J gene is TRBJ1-2, the V gene TRBV28, with 8 positions matching TRBD1. Germline CDR1 is MDHEN and CDR2 is SYDVKM. There are 13 residues in the CDR3. After removal of 7 bases from V and 5 bases from J, the junction contained 6 bases not matched to a gene. CDR3: CASKDREGYGYTF. Written as DNA, the CDR3 is TGTGCCAGCAAGGACAGGGAAGGATATGGCTACACCTTC.

V is TRBV27 and J is TRBJ2-1, with TRBD2 identical over 11 bases. Trimming cost V 4 bases and J 1 base; bases outside gene matches: 6. The CDR3 consists of 17 residues. The germline CDR1 and CDR2 sequences are MNHEY and SMNVEV (reference sequence). CDR3 bases: TGTGCCAGCAGTTCGGGGACTAGCGGCTCGTCCTACAATGAGCAGTTCTTC. Translation: CASSSGTSGSSYNEQFF.

V gene TRBV4-2 combines with J gene TRBJ1-4; D is unresolved. Germline assignment: CDR1 LGHNA and CDR2 YNFKEQ. The CDR3 has 19 residues. V was shortened by 0 bases and J by 0 bases, with 17 bases between the two germline ends. The CDR3 DNA sequence: TGTGCCAGCAGCCAAGAAACTCTGCATCTAGGATCAACTAATGAAAAACTGTTTTTT. As protein: CASSQETLHLGSTNEKLFF.